The rows below give T cell receptor beta chains drawn from one sample of a study of blood T cell repertoires in COVID-19. Method: immunoSEQ multiplex PCR; TCRdb's copy keeps in-frame clones and lacks some. Seen here are fewer than 350,000 clones, 81% observed once, and the top ten hold 2.5% to 3%. Input material: peripheral blood. Receptor source: a woman aged 55 to 70 with active or convalescent COVID-19. Both conserved end residues are part of each CDR3. A D gene is named only where the DNA matches it firmly. A clone size is listed for some rows: how often the clone was seen (once, few, many), or a class if it is expanded.

D gene: TRBD2; J gene: TRBJ2-3; V gene: TRBV4-1; clone size: NA; CDR3 protein: CASSQDMIAGGVTYTQYF
D gene: NA; J gene: TRBJ1-1; V gene: TRBV12-5; clone size: NA; CDR3 protein: CASGQGRGTEAFF
D gene: NA; J gene: TRBJ1-1; V gene: TRBV9; clone size: few; CDR3 protein: CASSVVTGGAGTEAFF
D gene: TRBD1; J gene: TRBJ2-1; V gene: TRBV10-1; clone size: many; CDR3 protein: CASSESTGWSGNEQFF
D gene: TRBD1; J gene: TRBJ1-2; V gene: TRBV29-1; clone size: few; CDR3 protein: CSVDRDHRGGPNYGYTF
D gene: NA; J gene: TRBJ1-3; V gene: TRBV5-1; clone size: few; CDR3 protein: CASSLRTGAGNTIYF
D gene: NA; J gene: TRBJ1-5; V gene: TRBV19; clone size: NA; CDR3 protein: CASGREPWQPQHF
D gene: NA; J gene: TRBJ1-2; V gene: TRBV30; clone size: once; CDR3 protein: CAWSRGATGLGYTF
D gene: TRBD2; J gene: TRBJ2-3; V gene: TRBV27; clone size: many; CDR3 protein: CASSSIRGTSGVTDTQYF
D gene: NA; J gene: TRBJ1-3; V gene: TRBV11-2; clone size: NA; CDR3 protein: CASSLTGRTINTIYF
D gene: NA; J gene: TRBJ2-2; V gene: TRBV15; clone size: NA; CDR3 protein: CATSRDRSGSGELFF
D gene: TRBD1; J gene: TRBJ2-1; V gene: TRBV4-1; clone size: NA; CDR3 protein: CASSQAGQYLPQFF
D gene: TRBD1; J gene: TRBJ1-4; V gene: TRBV28; clone size: NA; CDR3 protein: CASSLTRIRGSEKLFF